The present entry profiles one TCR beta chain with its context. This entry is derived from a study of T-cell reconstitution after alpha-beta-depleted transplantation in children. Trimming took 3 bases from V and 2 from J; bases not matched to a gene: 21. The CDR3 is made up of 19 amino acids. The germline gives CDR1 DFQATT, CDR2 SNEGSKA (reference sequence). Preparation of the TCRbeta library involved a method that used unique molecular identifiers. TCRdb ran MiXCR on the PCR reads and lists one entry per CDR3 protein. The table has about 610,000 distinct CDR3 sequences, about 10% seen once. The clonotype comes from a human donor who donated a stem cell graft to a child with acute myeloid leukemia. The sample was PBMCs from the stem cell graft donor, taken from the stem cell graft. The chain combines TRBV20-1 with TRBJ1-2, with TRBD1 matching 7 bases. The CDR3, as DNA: TGCAGTGCTAGGGGGGACAGCCAAGACTCGAAGGGCTTAAACTATGGCTACACCTTC. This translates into CSARGDSQDSKGLNYGYTF.